This entry lists 19 T cell receptor beta chains sequenced from one sample in a study of cytomegalovirus exposure and HLA in healthy donors. PCR amplification relied on 60 Vbeta primers (plus 13 Jbeta primers). Here immunoSEQ multiplex PCR was the method, and the copy in TCRdb shows in-frame clones only, minus some. Of some 200,000 clones listed, roughly 87% were seen once; the top ten hold approximately 0.23%. The material sequenced was PBMCs. Source of these receptors: a girl under three years old in good health and CMV-seronegative.

The genes are TRBV4-1 and TRBJ2-7; possible D gene TRBD1, 5 bases. CDR3 length equals 15 residues. V dropped 4 bases and J dropped 2 bases, with 15 bases sitting between them. Per the germline V gene, CDR1 is MGHRA and CDR2 is YSYEKL. The CDR3 spells CASSRQVRGAYEQYF. In DNA, the CDR3 is TGCGCCAGCAGCCGGCAAGTAAGGGGCGCCTACGAGCAGTACTTC.

This clone showed up just once. The CDR3 region is CASSFETPMAPQHF. CDR3 bases: TGTGCCAGCAGCTTTGAAACACCAATGGCGCCCCAGCATTTT. V usage is TRBV7-9 and J usage is TRBJ1-5; D remains unclear. Trimming stripped 3 bases from V and 9 bases from J, with 15 bases between. Germline assignment: CDR1 SEHNR and CDR2 FQNEAQ (reference sequence). CDR3 length equals 14 residues.

This clone appeared once. The chain is built from TRBV7-2 and TRBJ2-1, with D maybe TRBD2 (5 bases). This CDR3 comprises 15 residues. Germline CDR1 SGHTA, CDR2 FQGNSA. V lost 2 bases and J lost 8, with 16 bases in between. The CDR3 DNA is TGTGCCAGCAGCTTATTGGGATCGGGGATCGATGAGCAGTTCTTC. It is translated as CASSLLGSGIDEQFF.

This chain joins TRBV12-5 and TRBJ2-7, with a weak D call TRBD2 (5 bases). Trimming removed 1 base at V and 4 bases at J, with 14 bases between. The CDR3 consists of 15 residues. Germline V gene sequence: CDR1 LGHNT, CDR2 FRNRAP. The CDR3 is CASGLAHTEGYEQYF. CDR3 DNA: TGTGCTAGTGGTTTGGCCCATACAGAGGGTTACGAGCAGTACTTC.

V and J are TRBV29-1 and TRBJ2-7, with TRBD2 as a possible D gene (7 bases). V was shortened by 2 bases and J by 1 base, with 12 bases between the two germline ends. Per germline, CDR1 SQVTM and CDR2 ANQGSEA. The CDR3 length is 14 residues. The CDR3 nucleotides are TGCAGCGTTGAAAGGGGGGGGGCTTCCTACGAGCAGTACTTC. It specifies CSVERGGASYEQYF.

This clone has just one count. This chain joins TRBV27 and TRBJ2-7; the match to TRBD1 covers 10 bases. The V and J ends lost 2 bases and 4 bases, in that order; junction bases with no gene match: 14. Germline-derived CDR1 and CDR2 are MNHEY and SMNVEV (reference sequence). The CDR3 is 18 amino acids. In nucleotides, the CDR3 is TGTGCCAGCAGTTTACAATCATACCGGGACAGGGGAACGTACGAGCAGTACTTC. Encoded protein: CASSLQSYRDRGTYEQYF.

Remarks on this clone: One end of the junction fails to match germline, which may point to a read error. J is TRBJ1-2 and V is TRBV15, with 8 bases fitting TRBD1. The CDR3 runs 15 residues. In germline, CDR1 is LNHNV, CDR2 YYDKDF (reference sequence). CDR3 DNA: TGTGCCACCCGGTGGGGACAGGCTTTTATCTATGGCCACACCTTC. This sequence encodes CATRWGQAFIYGHTF. Drawing the rest from reference TRBV15 and TRBJ1-2, the complete variable domain is DAMVIQNPRYQVTQFGKPVTLSCSQTLNHNVMYWYQQKSSQAPKLLFHYYDKDFNNEADTPDNFQSRRPNTSFCFLDIRSPGLGDTAMYLCATRWGQAFIYGHTFGSGTRLTVV.

The chain couples TRBV27 to TRBJ2-7; 8 nucleotides line up with TRBD1. The CDR3 is 15 amino acids. Germline CDR1 and CDR2: MNHEY and SMNVEV (reference sequence). With V trimmed by 8 bases and J by 0 bases, 9 bases remained unmatched. CDR3: CASRDRTSSSYEQYF. CDR3 coding DNA: TGTGCCAGCCGGGACAGGACTTCCAGCTCCTACGAGCAGTACTTC.

CDR3 sequence reads: CASSYGPGQSSYEQYF. The CDR3, as DNA: TGTGCCAGCAGTTACGGGCCGGGACAGAGCTCCTACGAGCAGTACTTC. This rearrangement joins TRBV6-5 to TRBJ2-7; the match to TRBD1 covers 7 bases. CDR1 MNHEY and CDR2 SVGAGI come from the germline V gene. This CDR3 is 16 amino acids long. The V segment lost 2 bases and the J segment 0 bases; nucleotides outside the gene matches: 7.

This clone was detected once. The gene calls are TRBV20-1 and TRBJ2-7, with D unresolved. There are 10 residues in the CDR3. V was cut by 5 bases and J by 2 bases, with 4 bases left in between. Per germline, CDR1 DFQATT and CDR2 SNEGSKA (reference sequence). This chain's CDR3 is CSAGPYEQYF. CDR3 nucleotides: TGCAGTGCTGGGCCCTACGAGCAGTACTTC.

The chain employs TRBV30 and TRBJ2-1, with 8 bases fitting TRBD2. Germline lookup yields CDR1 GTSNPN and CDR2 SVGIG (reference sequence). This CDR3 is 13 amino acids long. V was pared by 3 bases and J by 8 bases, with 6 bases of the junction left unmatched. The CDR3 is CAWSRGGGHEQFF. CDR3 sequence (DNA): TGTGCCTGGAGCCGGGGGGGTGGCCATGAGCAGTTCTTC.

The V gene is TRBV6-1, the J gene TRBJ1-6; 9 bases are shared with TRBD1. CDR1 is MNHNS and CDR2 is SASEGT in the germline V gene. The ends lost 2 bases at V and 10 bases at J; junction bases unmatched: 9. The CDR3 runs 16 residues. The CDR3 region has the DNA TGTGCCAGCAGTGAATTGGGACAGGGAGGCGGATCACCCCTCCACTTT. Translation: CASSELGQGGGSPLHF.

The CDR3 here is CAWRKASQETQYF. The DNA for the CDR3 is TGTGCCTGGAGAAAAGCGAGCCAAGAGACCCAGTACTTC. The chain employs TRBV30 and TRBJ2-5; D remains unclear. V gave up 3 bases and J gave up 1 base, with 9 bases separating them. CDR1 is GTSNPN and CDR2 is SVGIG in the germline V gene (reference sequence). This CDR3 region has 13 residues.

The chain links TRBV6-6 to TRBJ2-3; the match to TRBD2 covers 12 bases. J gave up 3 bases and V 5 bases, and 0 bases lay outside the gene matches. The CDR3 is 14 amino acids. The germline V gene encodes CDR1 MNHNY and CDR2 SVGAGI (reference sequence). DNA for the CDR3: TGTGCCAGCAGTACTAGCGGGAGGACAGATACGCAGTATTTT. As protein: CASSTSGRTDTQYF.

The chain joins TRBV7-9 to TRBJ2-6; D may be TRBD1 (6 bases). Germline values: CDR1 SEHNR, CDR2 FQNEAQ (reference sequence). The CDR3 length is 14 residues. With 6 bases removed from V and 8 bases from J, the gap between germline ends came to 14 bases. The CDR3 DNA reads as TGTGCCAGCAGGTATACAGGGTCCCCCAACGTCCTGACTTTC. Amino acids: CASRYTGSPNVLTF. Complete variable domain (other parts from reference TRBV7-9 and TRBJ2-6): DTGVSQNPRHKITKRGQNVTFRCDPISEHNRLYWYRQTLGQGPEFLTYFQNEAQLEKSRLLSDRFSAERPKGSFSTLEIQRTEQGDSAMYLCASRYTGSPNVLTFGAGSRLTVL.

V and J are TRBV9 and TRBJ2-5; 9 bases align to TRBD2. The germline V gene has CDR1 SGDLS and CDR2 YYNGEE. The CDR3 extends over 15 amino acids. V lost 6 bases to trimming and J lost 0 bases; unmatched junction nucleotides: 6. The CDR3 sequence is CASNGGGADQETQYF. The CDR3 DNA follows: TGTGCCAGCAATGGCGGGGGGGCCGACCAAGAGACCCAGTACTTC.

This chain connects TRBV7-2 to TRBJ2-7, with TRBD2 identical over 12 bases. The CDR3 runs to 15 residues. Germline assignment: CDR1 SGHTA and CDR2 FQGNSA. The junction had 2 bases not matched to a gene; V was cut back by 2 bases and J by 3 bases. The CDR3 protein is CASSLRTSGDYEQYF. Here the CDR3 DNA reads TGTGCCAGCAGCTTAAGGACTAGCGGGGACTACGAGCAGTACTTC.

The CDR3 sequence: CASSLRPGVVYNEQFF. Written as DNA, the CDR3 is TGTGCCAGCAGCTTAAGGCCGGGAGTGGTTTACAATGAGCAGTTCTTC. V is TRBV7-9 and J is TRBJ2-1; possible D gene TRBD2, 6 bases. Between the trimmed V and J ends, which lost 2 bases and 4 bases, there was a span of 15 bases. Germline V gene lookup returns CDR1 SEHNR and CDR2 FQNEAQ (reference sequence). The CDR3 loop spans 16 amino acids.

J is TRBJ2-7 and V is TRBV7-2, with TRBD2 matching over 10 bases. This CDR3 is 15 amino acids long. Germline CDR1 is SGHTA and CDR2 is FQGNSA. Germline trimming cut 1 base from V and 7 bases from J; bases unmatched to any gene: 7. As DNA, the CDR3 is TGTGCCAGCAGCTTAGATCCCCTGACTAGCGGGGAGCAGTACTTC. It encodes CASSLDPLTSGEQYF.